Following are 13 T cell receptor beta chains from one sample sequenced in a study of T-cell memory formation after mild COVID-19. TCRdb reprocessed the 5' RACE reads with MiXCR, giving one entry per CDR3 protein. The sample has around 510,000 distinct CDR3 sequences, roughly 22% seen once. The specimen sequenced was PBMCs or a T cell subset sorted from them (not recorded which). Receptors originate from an adult woman who had mild COVID-19 (a few samples of this study predate the infection). Cell type and time point are not known.

The chain couples TRBV18 to TRBJ1-1, with a tentative D call TRBD1 (6 bases). The CDR3 totals 14 residues. Germline V lookup: CDR1 KGHSH, CDR2 LQKENI. Trimming took 6 bases from V and 3 from J, leaving 14 bases between them. In DNA form, the CDR3 reads TGTGCCAGCTCCCGGGGGGCATCGGACACTGAAGCTTTCTTT. It specifies CASSRGASDTEAFF. The full variable domain, its missing parts supplied by reference TRBV18 and TRBJ1-1, is NAGVMQNPRHLVRRRGQEARLRCSPMKGHSHVYWYRQLPEEGLKFMVYLQKENIIDESGMPKERFSAEFPKEGPSILRIQQVVRGDSAAYFCASSRGASDTEAFFGQGTRLTVV.

This clonotype was observed a handful of times. The chain links TRBV6-2 or TRBV6-3 to TRBJ2-1; 7 bases map to TRBD1. CDR1 is MNHEY and CDR2 is SVGEGT in the germline V gene. V trimming: 6 bases; J trimming: 3 bases; junction bases outside the gene matches: 8. The CDR3 runs to 15 residues. The CDR3 region has the DNA TGTGCCAGCAGGACGACAGGGTCTCTCTACAATGAGCAGTTCTTC. It translates to CASRTTGSLYNEQFF.

Only a few counts were recorded for this clonotype. This chain uses TRBV5-1 with TRBJ2-1, with D tentatively TRBD2 (5 bases). The CDR3 spans 13 residues. V was clipped by 2 bases and J by 8 bases, with 11 bases between them. The germline gives CDR1 SGHRS, CDR2 YFSETQ. CDR3 region: CASSFEGIDEQFF. DNA of the CDR3: TGCGCCAGCAGCTTCGAGGGTATAGATGAGCAGTTCTTC.

This chain connects TRBV6-1 to TRBJ2-7; the D is unclear. Germline V gene sequence: CDR1 MNHNS, CDR2 SASEGT. Trimming stripped 6 bases from V and 3 bases from J, with 18 bases between. The CDR3 has 15 residues. CDR3 sequence reads: CASSPTGSPYYEQYF. The CDR3 coding sequence is TGTGCCAGCAGCCCTACCGGGTCCCCCTACTACGAGCAGTACTTC.

There are many counts of this clonotype. The chain has TRBV4-1 and TRBJ2-1, with D perhaps matching TRBD1 (7 bases). Germline CDR1 MGHRA, CDR2 YSYEKL. This CDR3 comprises 17 residues. The V gene lost 4 bases and the J gene lost 2 bases, with 18 bases spanning the gap. CDR3 sequence reads: CASSPLAGGSPYNEQFF. The DNA of the CDR3 is TGCGCCAGCAGCCCCCTGGCAGGGGGGAGCCCCTACAATGAGCAGTTCTTC.

The table lists this clonotype with a few counts. The chain carries TRBV7-9 and TRBJ2-2; D unresolved. V was pared by 5 bases and J by 3 bases, with 16 bases between. The CDR3 is 16 residues long. The germline V gene has CDR1 SEHNR and CDR2 FQNEAQ (reference sequence). The CDR3 protein is CASSLSRSQYTGELFF. CDR3 coding DNA: TGTGCCAGCAGCCTCAGTCGGTCACAGTACACCGGGGAGCTGTTTTTT.

V is TRBV3-1 and J is TRBJ2-1; 12 bases map to TRBD2. Germline V CDR1 and CDR2: LGHDT, YNNKEL (reference sequence). Trimming took 4 bases from V and 4 from J; bases not matched to a gene: 5. The CDR3 is made up of 16 amino acids. This CDR3 reads CASSLWTSGKYNEQFF. CDR3 in DNA: TGTGCCAGCAGCCTTTGGACTAGCGGGAAATACAATGAGCAGTTCTTC.

This sequence joins TRBV20-1 and TRBJ2-5; weak D call: TRBD1 (6 bases). Germline loops: CDR1 DFQATT, CDR2 SNEGSKA (reference sequence). CDR3 length: 15 residues. Trimming took off 0 bases at V and 0 bases at J, with 11 bases between the two ends. The CDR3 DNA sequence: TGCAGTGCTAGAGATCTGACAGGTCACCAAGAGACCCAGTACTTC. It specifies CSARDLTGHQETQYF.

CDR3 in amino acids: CASSLNVGALEAFF. CDR3 nucleotides: TGTGCCAGCAGCTTGAATGTGGGGGCACTTGAAGCTTTCTTT. The chain recombines TRBV5-8 with TRBJ1-1; tentatively, D is TRBD1 (6 bases). The length of the CDR3 is 14 residues. The germline V gene has CDR1 SGHTS and CDR2 YDEGEE. V gave up 1 base and J gave up 7 bases, with 14 bases separating them.

The chain couples TRBV9 to TRBJ1-5; D not certain. CDR3 length equals 14 residues. The V end lost 0 bases, the J end lost 5 bases, and 9 bases lay between the germline ends. From germline, CDR1 is SGDLS and CDR2 YYNGEE. Here the CDR3 DNA reads TGTGCCAGCAGCGTAGGGCCGTACTATCAGCCCCAGCATTTT. Its protein product is CASSVGPYYQPQHF.

The CDR3 DNA reads TGTGCCAGCAGCTTAGGATCGCCCACACCCAATGAAAAACTGTTTTTT. Its protein product is CASSLGSPTPNEKLFF. The V call is TRBV7-6, the J call TRBJ1-4; the D is unclear. CDR1 is SGHVS and CDR2 is FNYEAQ in the germline V gene. Trimming removed 1 base at V and 5 bases at J, with 14 bases between. The CDR3 is 16 amino acids.

The chain combines TRBV7-2 with TRBJ2-3; perhaps TRBD2 as D (5 bases). Germline V gene data show CDR1 as SGHTA and CDR2 as FQGNSA. The germline V and J ends were trimmed by 2 bases and 4 bases, with 13 bases remaining between them. The CDR3 is made up of 15 amino acids. The CDR3 DNA sequence: TGTGCCAGCAGCTTATACGGGCGGCGGGCAGATACGCAGTATTTT. Translated: CASSLYGRRADTQYF.

This clonotype was seen repeatedly, ten times or more. This chain connects TRBV5-1 to TRBJ2-4; 11 nucleotides agree with TRBD2. V lost 4 bases, J lost 8 bases, and 5 bases stayed unmatched. The CDR3 length is 14 residues. In germline, CDR1 is SGHRS, CDR2 YFSETQ. CDR3 bases: TGCGCCAGCAGCCTTAGCGGGGGGGCGGACATTCAGTACTTC. Translation gives CASSLSGGADIQYF.